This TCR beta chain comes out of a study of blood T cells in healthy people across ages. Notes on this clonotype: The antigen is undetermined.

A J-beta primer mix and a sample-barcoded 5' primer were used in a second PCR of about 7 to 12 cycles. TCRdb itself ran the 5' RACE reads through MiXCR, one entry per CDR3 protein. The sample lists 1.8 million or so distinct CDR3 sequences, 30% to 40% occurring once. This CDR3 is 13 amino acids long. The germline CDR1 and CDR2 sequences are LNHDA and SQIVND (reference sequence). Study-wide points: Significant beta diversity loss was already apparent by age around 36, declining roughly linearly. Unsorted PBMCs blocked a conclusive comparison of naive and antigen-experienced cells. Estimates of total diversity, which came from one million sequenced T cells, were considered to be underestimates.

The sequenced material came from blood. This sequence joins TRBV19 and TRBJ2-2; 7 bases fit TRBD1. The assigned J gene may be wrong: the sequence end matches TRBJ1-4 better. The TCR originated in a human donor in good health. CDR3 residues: CASSGTEGEKLFF. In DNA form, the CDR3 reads TGTGCCAGTAGTGGGACAGAGGGTGAAAAACTGTTTTTT.